This T cell receptor beta chain was found in a study of T cells in Graves' hyperthyroidism and ophthalmopathy. This clonotype was recorded many times. RNA transcripts served as the template for amplifying TCR beta CDR3 regions. HTBI primers drove first-round RT-PCR of the TCR CDR3. TCRdb reprocessed the multiplex PCR reads via MiXCR and lists one record per CDR3 protein. The table has under 400,000 distinct CDR3 sequences, 15% to 19% seen once. From germline, CDR1 is LGHNT and CDR2 FRNRAP. This CDR3 spans 17 amino acids. Trimming shortened V by 3 bases and J by 0 bases, and 16 bases separated the two germline ends.

Sample: blood. The chain couples TRBV12-5 to TRBJ2-3; no firm D call. The receptor's source is a woman aged 18-30 years with Graves' hyperthyroidism that later progressed to Graves' ophthalmopathy. CDR3 amino acids: CASGLAPDDLSTDTQYF. CDR3 DNA sequence: TGTGCTAGTGGTTTAGCCCCGGATGATCTCAGCACAGATACGCAGTATTTT.